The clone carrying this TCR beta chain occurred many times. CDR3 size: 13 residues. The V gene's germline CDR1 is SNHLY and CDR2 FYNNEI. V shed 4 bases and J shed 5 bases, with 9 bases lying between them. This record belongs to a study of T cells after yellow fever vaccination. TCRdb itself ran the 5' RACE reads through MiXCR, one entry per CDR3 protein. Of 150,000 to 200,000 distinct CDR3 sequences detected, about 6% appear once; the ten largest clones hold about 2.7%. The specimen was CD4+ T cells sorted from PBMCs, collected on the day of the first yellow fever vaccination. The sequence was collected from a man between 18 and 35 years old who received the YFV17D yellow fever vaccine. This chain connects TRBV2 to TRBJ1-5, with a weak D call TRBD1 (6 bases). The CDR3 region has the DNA TGTGCCAGCAGTGTCGAGGGGGATCAGCCCCAGCATTTT. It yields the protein CASSVEGDQPQHF.